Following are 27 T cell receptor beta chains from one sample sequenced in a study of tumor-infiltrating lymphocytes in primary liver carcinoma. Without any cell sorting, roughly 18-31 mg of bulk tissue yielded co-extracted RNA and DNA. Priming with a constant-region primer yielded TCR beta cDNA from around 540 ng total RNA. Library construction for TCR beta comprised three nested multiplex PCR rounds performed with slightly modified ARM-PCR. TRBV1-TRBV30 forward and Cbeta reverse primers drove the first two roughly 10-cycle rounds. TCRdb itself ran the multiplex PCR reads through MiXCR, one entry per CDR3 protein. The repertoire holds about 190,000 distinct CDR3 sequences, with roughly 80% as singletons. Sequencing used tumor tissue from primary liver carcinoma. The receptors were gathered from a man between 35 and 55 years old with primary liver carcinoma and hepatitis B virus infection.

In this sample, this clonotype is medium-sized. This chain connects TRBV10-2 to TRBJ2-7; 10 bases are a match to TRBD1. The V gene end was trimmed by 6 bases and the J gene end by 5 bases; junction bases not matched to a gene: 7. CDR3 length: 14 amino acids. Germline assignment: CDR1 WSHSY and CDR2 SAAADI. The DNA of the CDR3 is TGCGCCAGCAGCCGGGACAGGGGTATCGACGAGCAGTACTTC. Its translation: CASSRDRGIDEQYF.

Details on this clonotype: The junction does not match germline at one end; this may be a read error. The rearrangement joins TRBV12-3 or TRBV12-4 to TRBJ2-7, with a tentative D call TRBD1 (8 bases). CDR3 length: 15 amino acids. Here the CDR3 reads CVSKDRGGSTYEQYF. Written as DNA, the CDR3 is TGTGTCAGCAAAGACAGGGGAGGGAGCACCTACGAGCAGTACTTC.

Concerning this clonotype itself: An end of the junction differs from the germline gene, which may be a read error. For the CDR3, the DNA is TGTGCCAGCAGCTTACCGGTTGGCGAGCACTACTTC. This codes for CASSLPVGEHYF. The genes are TRBV11-2 and TRBJ2-7; D ambiguous. This CDR3 has 12 amino acids. Germline CDR1 and CDR2: SGHAT and FQNNGV.

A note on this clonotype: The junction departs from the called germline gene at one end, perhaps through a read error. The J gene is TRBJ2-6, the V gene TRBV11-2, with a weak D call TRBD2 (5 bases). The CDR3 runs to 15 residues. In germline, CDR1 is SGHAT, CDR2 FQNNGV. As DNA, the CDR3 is TGTGCCACCCAGCGGCCGTCCTCTAGGGCCAACGTCCTGACTTTC. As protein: CATQRPSSRANVLTF.

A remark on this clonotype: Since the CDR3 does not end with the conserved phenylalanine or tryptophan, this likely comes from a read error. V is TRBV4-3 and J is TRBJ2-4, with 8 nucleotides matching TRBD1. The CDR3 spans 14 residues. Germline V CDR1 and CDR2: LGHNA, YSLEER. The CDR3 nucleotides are TGCGCCAGCAGCCAGGCAGGGGGCAAAAGCATTCAGTACGTC. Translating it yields CASSQAGGKSIQYV.

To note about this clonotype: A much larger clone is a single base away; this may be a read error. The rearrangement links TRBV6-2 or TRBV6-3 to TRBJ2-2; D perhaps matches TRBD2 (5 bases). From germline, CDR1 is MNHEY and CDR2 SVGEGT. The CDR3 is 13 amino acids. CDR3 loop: CVSSFSESGELFF. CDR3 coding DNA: TGTGTCAGCAGCTTTAGCGAGTCCGGGGAGCTGTTTTTT.

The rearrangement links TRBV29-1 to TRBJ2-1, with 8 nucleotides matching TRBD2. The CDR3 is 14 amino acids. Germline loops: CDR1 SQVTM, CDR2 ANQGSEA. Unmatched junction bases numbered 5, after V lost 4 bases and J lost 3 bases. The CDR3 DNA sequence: TGCAGCGTTGGCGTAACTAGCGGCTACAATGAGCAGTTCTTC. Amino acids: CSVGVTSGYNEQFF.

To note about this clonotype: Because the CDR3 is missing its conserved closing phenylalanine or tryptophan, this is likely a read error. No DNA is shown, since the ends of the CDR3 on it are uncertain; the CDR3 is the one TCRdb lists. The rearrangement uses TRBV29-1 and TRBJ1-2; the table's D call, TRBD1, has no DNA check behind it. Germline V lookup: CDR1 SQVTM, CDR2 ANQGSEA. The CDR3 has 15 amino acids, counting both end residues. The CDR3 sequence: CSVPPRLQGAFGYTL.

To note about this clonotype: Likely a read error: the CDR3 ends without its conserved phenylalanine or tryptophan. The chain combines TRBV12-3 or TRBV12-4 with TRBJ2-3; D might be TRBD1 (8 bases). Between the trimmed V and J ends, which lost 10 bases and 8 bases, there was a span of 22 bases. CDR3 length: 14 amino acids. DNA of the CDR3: TGTGCCACCAGGGAGGGGACAGGTTCTGGTACGCAGTATCTT. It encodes CATREGTGSGTQYL.

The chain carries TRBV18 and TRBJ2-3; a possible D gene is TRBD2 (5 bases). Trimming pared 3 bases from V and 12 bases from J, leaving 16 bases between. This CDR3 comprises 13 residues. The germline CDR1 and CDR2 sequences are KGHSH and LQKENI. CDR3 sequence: CASSPIALDRQYF. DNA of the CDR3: TGTGCCAGCTCACCCATAGCGTTGGATAGACAGTATTTT.

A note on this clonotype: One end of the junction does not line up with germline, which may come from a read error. The chain's CDR3 is CASRQGIAGGWSYEQNF. The CDR3 DNA reads TGTGCCAGCAGGCAAGGAATAGCGGGAGGGTGGTCCTACGAGCAGAACTTC. The gene calls are TRBV11-2 and TRBJ2-7; 11 nucleotides line up with TRBD2. Germline V gives CDR1 SGHAT, CDR2 FQNNGV. CDR3 size: 17 residues.

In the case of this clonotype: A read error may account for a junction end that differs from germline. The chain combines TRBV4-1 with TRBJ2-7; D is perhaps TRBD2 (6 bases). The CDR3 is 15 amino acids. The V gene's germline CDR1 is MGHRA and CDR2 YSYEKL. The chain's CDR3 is CARSQDKALAMAQYF. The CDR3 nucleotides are TGTGCCAGGAGCCAAGATAAGGCACTAGCCATGGCGCAGTACTTC.

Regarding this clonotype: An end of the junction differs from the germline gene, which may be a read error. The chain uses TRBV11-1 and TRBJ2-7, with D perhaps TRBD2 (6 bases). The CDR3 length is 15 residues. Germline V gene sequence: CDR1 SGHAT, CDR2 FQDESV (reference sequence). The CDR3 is CVSSIMGSGEYEEYF. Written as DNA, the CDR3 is TGTGTCAGCAGCATAATGGGATCGGGAGAATACGAGGAGTACTTC.

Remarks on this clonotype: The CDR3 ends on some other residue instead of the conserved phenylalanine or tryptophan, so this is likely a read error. CDR3 loop: CANSPGTGKGPQHS. The CDR3 coding sequence is TGTGCCAACAGTCCCGGGACAGGGAAGGGCCCCCAGCATTCT. The V and J genes are TRBV6-5 and TRBJ1-5; 9 positions agree with TRBD1. This CDR3 has 14 amino acids. Germline values: CDR1 MNHEY, CDR2 SVGAGI.

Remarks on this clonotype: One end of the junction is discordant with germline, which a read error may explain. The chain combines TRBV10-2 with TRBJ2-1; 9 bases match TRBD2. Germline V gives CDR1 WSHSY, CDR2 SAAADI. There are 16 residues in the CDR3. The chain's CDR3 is CASIRAGGETRNERFF. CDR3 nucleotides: TGCGCCAGCATCCGAGCGGGGGGAGAGACTAGGAATGAGCGGTTCTTC.

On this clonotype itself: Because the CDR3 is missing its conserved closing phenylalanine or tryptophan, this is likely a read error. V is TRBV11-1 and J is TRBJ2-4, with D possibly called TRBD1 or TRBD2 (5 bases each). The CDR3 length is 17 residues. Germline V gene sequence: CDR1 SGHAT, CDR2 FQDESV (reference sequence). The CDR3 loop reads CASNFPGATGTKYIQYS. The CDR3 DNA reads TGTGCCAGCAACTTTCCCGGGGCTACCGGGACCAAATACATTCAGTACTCC.

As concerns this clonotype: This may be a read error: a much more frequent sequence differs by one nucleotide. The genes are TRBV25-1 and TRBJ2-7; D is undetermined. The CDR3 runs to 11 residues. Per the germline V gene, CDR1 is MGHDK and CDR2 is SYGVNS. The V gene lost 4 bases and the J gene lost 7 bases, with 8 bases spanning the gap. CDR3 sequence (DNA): TGTGCCAGCAGTGCTCTTGGGGAGCAGTACTTC. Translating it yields CASSALGEQYF.

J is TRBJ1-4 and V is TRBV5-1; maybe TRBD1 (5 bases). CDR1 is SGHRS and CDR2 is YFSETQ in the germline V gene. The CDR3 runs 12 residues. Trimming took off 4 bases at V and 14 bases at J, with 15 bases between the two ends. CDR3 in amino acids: CASSMERGDLFF. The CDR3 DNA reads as TGCGCCAGCAGCATGGAGAGGGGCGATCTGTTTTTT.

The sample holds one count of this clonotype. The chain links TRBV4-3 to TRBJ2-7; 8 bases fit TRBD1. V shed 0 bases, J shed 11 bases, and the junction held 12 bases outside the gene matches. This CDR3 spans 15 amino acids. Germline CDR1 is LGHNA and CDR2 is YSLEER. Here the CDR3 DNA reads TGCGCCAGCAGCCAAGATTCGGGGACAGGAGACGCGGAGTACTTC. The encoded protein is CASSQDSGTGDAEYF.

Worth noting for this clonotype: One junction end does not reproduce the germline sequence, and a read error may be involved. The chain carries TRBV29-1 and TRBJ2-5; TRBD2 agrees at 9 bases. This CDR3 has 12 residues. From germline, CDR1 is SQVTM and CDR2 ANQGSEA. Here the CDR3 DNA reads TGTAGCGTTGACATAGCGGGGGATACCCAGTACTTC. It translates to CSVDIAGDTQYF.

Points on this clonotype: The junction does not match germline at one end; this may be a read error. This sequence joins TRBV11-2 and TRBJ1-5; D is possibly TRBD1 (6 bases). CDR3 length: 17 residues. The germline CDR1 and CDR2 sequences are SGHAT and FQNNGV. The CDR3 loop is CASSLVVVTGSNKPQRF. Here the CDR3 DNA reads TGTGCCAGCAGCTTAGTAGTGGTAACAGGGAGCAATAAGCCCCAGCGTTTT.

CDR3 DNA: TGTGCCAGCAGTTACTCGAAGGCACAAAGTGGTAATCAGCCCCAGCATTTT. It yields the protein CASSYSKAQSGNQPQHF. The chain uses TRBV6-6 and TRBJ1-5; the D is unclear. The germline V gene encodes CDR1 MNHNY and CDR2 SVGAGI (reference sequence). The CDR3 has 17 residues. The V and J ends lost 0 bases and 4 bases respectively, with 16 bases between them.

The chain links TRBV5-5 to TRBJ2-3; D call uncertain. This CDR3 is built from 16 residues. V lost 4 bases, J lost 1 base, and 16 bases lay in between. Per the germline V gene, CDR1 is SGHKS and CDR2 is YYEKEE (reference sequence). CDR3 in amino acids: CASSLDRVTRTDTQYF. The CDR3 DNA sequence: TGTGCCAGCAGCCTCGATAGAGTCACCCGCACAGATACGCAGTATTTT.

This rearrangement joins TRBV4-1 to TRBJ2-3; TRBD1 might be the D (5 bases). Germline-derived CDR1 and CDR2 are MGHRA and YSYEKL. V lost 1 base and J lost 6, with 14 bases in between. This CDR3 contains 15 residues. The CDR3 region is CASSQADMVGDTQYF. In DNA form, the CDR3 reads TGCGCCAGCAGCCAAGCGGACATGGTCGGGGATACGCAGTATTTT.

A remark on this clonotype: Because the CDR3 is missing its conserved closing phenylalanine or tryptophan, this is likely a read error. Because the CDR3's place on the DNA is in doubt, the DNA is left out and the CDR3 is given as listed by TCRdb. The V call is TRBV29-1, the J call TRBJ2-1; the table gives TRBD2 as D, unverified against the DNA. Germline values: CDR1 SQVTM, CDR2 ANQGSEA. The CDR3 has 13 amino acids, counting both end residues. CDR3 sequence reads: CSVGLGAYNEHFI.

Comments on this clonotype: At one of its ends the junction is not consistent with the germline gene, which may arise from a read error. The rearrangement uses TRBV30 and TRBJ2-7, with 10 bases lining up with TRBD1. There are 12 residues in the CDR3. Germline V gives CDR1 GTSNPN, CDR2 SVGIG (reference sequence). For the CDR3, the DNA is TGTGCCTGGAGTGTAGGACAGGGGGAGCATTACTTC. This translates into CAWSVGQGEHYF.

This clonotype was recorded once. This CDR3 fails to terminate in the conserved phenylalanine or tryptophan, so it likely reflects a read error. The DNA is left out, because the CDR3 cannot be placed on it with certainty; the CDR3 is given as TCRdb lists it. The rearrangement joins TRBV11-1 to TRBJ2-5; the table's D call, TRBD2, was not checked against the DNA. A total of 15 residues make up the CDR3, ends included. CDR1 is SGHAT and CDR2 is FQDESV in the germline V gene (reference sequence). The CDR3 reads CASTLTGLAGETHYL.